This TCR beta chain is drawn from a study of naive and memory T cell subsets. Findings of the study overall: Naive repertoires, especially CD8, held a few larger clonotypes, possibly memory cells re-expressing CD45RA. Diversity fell and Gini index rose from naive through CM, EM, EMRA. A clonotype means one alpha or beta sequence, not an alpha/beta pair. RNA-based TCR counts may shift with T cell activation and differentiation.

This CDR3 has 16 residues. Germline CDR1 is SNHLY and CDR2 is FYNNEI. V shed 6 bases and J shed 0 bases, with 18 bases lying between them. There are a few counts of this clonotype. The antigen is not known. The beta constant-region primer was an equimolar mix of two oligonucleotides covering TRBC1 and TRBC2. Ligated cDNA was amplified by four rounds of PCR with nested alpha and beta constant-region primers and SP2. One entry per CDR3 protein results from TCRdb running MiXCR on the UMI-ligation and nested PCR reads. The sample lists roughly 97,000 distinct CDR3 sequences, around 15% occurring once. The gene calls are TRBV2 and TRBJ2-7; D gene ambiguous. The sequencing sample was made of naive CD8+ T cells from blood. The clonotype comes from a human donor in good health. Written as DNA, the CDR3 is TGTGCCAGCAGACGCTTGACGGAGAGTGGCTCCTACGAGCAGTACTTC. Encoded protein: CASRRLTESGSYEQYF.